This record looks at one T cell receptor (beta chain) sequence and its context. As yet, its antigen is unknown. The source of the sample is a study of shared clonotypes between healthy human individuals. Study results and caveats: Measured sharing among donors was expected to vary with sequencing depth. Exclusively blood specimens were collected; tissue repertoires likely differ.

The study used approximately 90 million PBMCs per unsorted sample for genomic DNA. Germline CDR1 is SGHDN and CDR2 is FVKESK. The CDR3 has 13 amino acids. V lost 4 bases to trimming and J lost 4 bases, with 10 bases between them. This was a deep-level run. The assay was immunoSEQ multiplex PCR, and TCRdb's table has in-frame clones only and misses some. This table has about 480,000 clones, 70% to 80% appearing once. The chain carries TRBV14 and TRBJ1-2; maybe TRBD1 (5 bases). The sequencing sample was made of PBMCs. This clonotype was sampled from a woman in her thirties or forties in good health. Some clones in this sample may be carry-over from other donors' samples. The CDR3 DNA is TGTGCCAGCAGCCTCGGGGCCTTCTATGGCTACACCTTC. This translates into CASSLGAFYGYTF.